Presented here are 5 T cell receptor beta chains from one specimen sequenced in a study of shared clonotypes between healthy human individuals (dated by TCRdb to about 2020). Receptors were amplified or captured by the immunoSEQ multiplex PCR assay. The table comes from immuneACCESS by way of TCRdb, which keeps in-frame sequences with V and J called. Part of the clones is missing from these tables; in studies checked, under half for an unresolved V gene and the rest for unknown reasons. A total of millions of clones appear in this sample, more than 85% of them only once. Jointly, the top ten make up around 0.4% of the sample. Material for sequencing was naive CD4+ T cells from PBMCs. The sample's cell subset or site label, in plain terms: CD45RA+ positively selected. These receptor sequences come from a man between 18 and 35 years old in good health. Some clones in this sample may be carry-over from other donors' samples.

This clone has just one count. The J gene is TRBJ2-1, the V gene TRBV14; 10 nucleotides agree with TRBD2. J gave up 12 bases and V 4 bases, and 9 bases lay outside the gene matches. Per the germline V gene, CDR1 is SGHDN and CDR2 is FVKESK. The CDR3 totals 14 residues. The CDR3: CASSPGLAPLRQFF. CDR3 nucleotides: TGTGCCAGCAGCCCGGGACTAGCGCCCCTCAGGCAGTTCTTC.

Turning to this clone: Different DNA sequences within this sample yield the same CDR3. CDR3 bases: TGTGCCAGCAGTTACTCGTGGACAGGGGGCATCAGCGAGCAGTACTTC. Translation gives CASSYSWTGGISEQYF. The V call is TRBV6-5, the J call TRBJ2-7, with 11 bases identical to TRBD1. Losses at the gene ends were 0 bases for V and 6 bases for J; bases not matched to a gene: 7. The CDR3 spans 16 residues. Germline V lookup: CDR1 MNHEY, CDR2 SVGAGI.

V usage is TRBV15 and J usage is TRBJ2-7; 12 bases are shared with TRBD2. Germline assignment: CDR1 LNHNV and CDR2 YYDKDF (reference sequence). Trimming cost V 2 bases and J 5 bases; bases outside gene matches: 7. The CDR3 is made up of 16 amino acids. The CDR3 nucleotides are TGTGCCACCAGCAGAAAGCTAGCGGGAGGGCCCCACGAGCAGTACTTC. As protein: CATSRKLAGGPHEQYF.

This clone occurred once. The chain has TRBV11-2 and TRBJ1-3; 8 bases are a match to TRBD1. V lost 4 bases and J lost 1; bases outside the gene matches: 0. The germline V gene encodes CDR1 SGHAT and CDR2 FQNNGV. CDR3 length: 14 amino acids. CDR3 residues: CASSWDRSGNTIYF. The CDR3 bases are TGTGCCAGCAGCTGGGACAGGTCTGGAAACACCATATATTTT.

The chain recombines TRBV6-5 with TRBJ1-1; perhaps TRBD1 as D (6 bases). Trimming left V 0 bases short and J 3 bases short, with 11 bases between. The CDR3 has 15 residues. Per the germline V gene, CDR1 is MNHEY and CDR2 is SVGAGI. The CDR3 DNA reads as TGTGCCAGCAGTTACTCTGGACAGCAGGACACTGAAGCTTTCTTT. It encodes CASSYSGQQDTEAFF.